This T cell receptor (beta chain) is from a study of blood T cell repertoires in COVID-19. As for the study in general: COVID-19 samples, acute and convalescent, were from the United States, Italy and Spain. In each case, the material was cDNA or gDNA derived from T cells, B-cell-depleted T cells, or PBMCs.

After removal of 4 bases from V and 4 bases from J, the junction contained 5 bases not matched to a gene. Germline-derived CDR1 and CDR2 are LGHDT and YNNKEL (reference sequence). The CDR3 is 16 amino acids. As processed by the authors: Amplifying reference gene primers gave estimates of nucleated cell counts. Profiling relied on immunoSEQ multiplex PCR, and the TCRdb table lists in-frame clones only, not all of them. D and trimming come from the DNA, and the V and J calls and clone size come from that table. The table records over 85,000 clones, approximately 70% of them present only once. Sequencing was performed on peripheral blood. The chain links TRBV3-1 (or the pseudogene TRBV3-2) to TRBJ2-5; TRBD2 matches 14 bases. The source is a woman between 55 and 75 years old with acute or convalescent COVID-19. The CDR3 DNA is TGTGCCAGCAGCCCGACTAGCGGGGGGGGAGGAGAGACCCAGTACTTC. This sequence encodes CASSPTSGGGGETQYF.